This T cell receptor (beta chain) was profiled in a study of monozygotic twins with inflammatory bowel disease. Approximately 4,000 ng of total RNA went into each TCR library. The unique tags termed UMIs, each holding a 6-nucleotide sample barcode, were added by means of template switching. One entry per CDR3 protein, without DNA, is what TCRdb gives after re-calling the 5' RACE reads. The sample data list 70,000 to 95,000 distinct CDR3 sequences. With regard to this clonotype: Its antigen remains unidentified.

Study-level findings and limits: Repertoires of patients may have been made more variable by differing immunosuppressive treatments.

This CDR3 region has 15 residues. The sequence was obtained from a human donor with ulcerative colitis or Crohn's disease, or a healthy co-twin of an affected twin (not recorded which). The sample was blood. This chain connects TRBV12-3 or TRBV12-4 to TRBJ2-1; with no DNA, the TCRdb D assignment of TRBD2 cannot be verified. The CDR3 sequence is CASSLVAGVWGEQFF.